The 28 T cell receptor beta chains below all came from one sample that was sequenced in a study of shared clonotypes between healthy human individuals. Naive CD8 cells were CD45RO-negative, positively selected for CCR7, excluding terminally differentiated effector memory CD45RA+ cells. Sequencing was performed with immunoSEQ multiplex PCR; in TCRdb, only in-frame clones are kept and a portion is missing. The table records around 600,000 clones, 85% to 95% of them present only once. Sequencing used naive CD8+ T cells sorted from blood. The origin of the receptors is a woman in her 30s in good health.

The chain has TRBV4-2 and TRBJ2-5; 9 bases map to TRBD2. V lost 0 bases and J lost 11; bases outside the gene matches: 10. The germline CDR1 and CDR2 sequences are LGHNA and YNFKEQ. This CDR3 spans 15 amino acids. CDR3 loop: CASSQETSGSGEQYF. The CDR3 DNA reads TGTGCCAGCAGCCAAGAGACTAGCGGTTCGGGTGAGCAGTACTTC.

The CDR3 is CASSDGTEETQYF. The CDR3 nucleotides read TGTGCCAGCAGTGACGGGACAGAAGAGACCCAGTACTTC. The V gene is TRBV6-1, the J gene TRBJ2-5, with 7 bases aligning to TRBD1. Germline V gives CDR1 MNHNS, CDR2 SASEGT. This CDR3 region has 13 residues. V lost 3 bases and J lost 3; bases outside the gene matches: 1.

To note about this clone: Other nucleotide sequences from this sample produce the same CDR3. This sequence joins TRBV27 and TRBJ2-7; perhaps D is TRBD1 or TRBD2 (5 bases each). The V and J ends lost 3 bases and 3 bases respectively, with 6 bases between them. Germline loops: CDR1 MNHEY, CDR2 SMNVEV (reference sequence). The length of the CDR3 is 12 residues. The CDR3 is CASSLRGYEQYF. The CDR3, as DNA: TGTGCCAGCAGTTTGAGGGGCTACGAGCAGTACTTC.

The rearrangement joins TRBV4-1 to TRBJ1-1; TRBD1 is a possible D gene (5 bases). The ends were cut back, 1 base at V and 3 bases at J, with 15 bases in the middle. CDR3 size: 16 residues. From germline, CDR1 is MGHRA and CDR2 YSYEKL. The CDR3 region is CASSQVRGTPDTEAFF. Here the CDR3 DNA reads TGCGCCAGCAGCCAAGTGCGGGGGACGCCCGACACTGAAGCTTTCTTT.

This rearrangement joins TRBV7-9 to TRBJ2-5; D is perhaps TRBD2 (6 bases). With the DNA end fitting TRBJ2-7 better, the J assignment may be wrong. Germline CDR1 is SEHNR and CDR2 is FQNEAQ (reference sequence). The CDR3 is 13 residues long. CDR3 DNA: TGTGCCAGCCTTTACGGGGGATCCGACGAGCAGTACTTC. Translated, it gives CASLYGGSDEQYF.

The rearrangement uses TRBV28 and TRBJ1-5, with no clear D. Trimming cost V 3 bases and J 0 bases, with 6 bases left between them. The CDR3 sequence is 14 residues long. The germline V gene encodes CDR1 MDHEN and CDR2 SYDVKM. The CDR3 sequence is CASSFVDSNQPQHF. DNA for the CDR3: TGTGCCAGCAGTTTCGTTGATAGCAATCAGCCCCAGCATTTT.

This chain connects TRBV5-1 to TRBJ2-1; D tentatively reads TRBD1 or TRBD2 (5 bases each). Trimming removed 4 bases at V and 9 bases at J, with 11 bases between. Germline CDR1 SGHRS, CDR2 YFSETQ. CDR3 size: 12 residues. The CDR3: CASSTGTSEQFF. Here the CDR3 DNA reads TGCGCCAGCAGCACTGGGACGAGTGAGCAGTTCTTC.

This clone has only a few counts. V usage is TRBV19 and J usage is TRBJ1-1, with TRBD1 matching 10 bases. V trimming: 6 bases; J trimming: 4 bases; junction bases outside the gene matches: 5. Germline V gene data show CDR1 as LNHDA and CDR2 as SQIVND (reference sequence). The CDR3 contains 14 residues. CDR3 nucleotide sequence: TGTGCCAGTAGGACCGGGACAGGGGCCACTGAAGCTTTCTTT. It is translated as CASRTGTGATEAFF. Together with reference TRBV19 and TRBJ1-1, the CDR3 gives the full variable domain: DGGITQSPKYLFRKEGQNVTLSCEQNLNHDAMYWYRQDPGQGLRLIYYSQIVNDFQKGDIAEGYSVSREKKESFPLTVTSAQKNPTAFYLCASRTGTGATEAFFGQGTRLTVV.

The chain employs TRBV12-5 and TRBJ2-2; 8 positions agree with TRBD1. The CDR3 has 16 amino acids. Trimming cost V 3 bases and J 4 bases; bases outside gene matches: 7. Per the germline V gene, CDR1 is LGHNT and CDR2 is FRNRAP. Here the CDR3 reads CASGFGQGVGTGELFF. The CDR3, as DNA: TGTGCTAGTGGTTTCGGACAGGGTGTTGGCACCGGGGAGCTGTTTTTT.

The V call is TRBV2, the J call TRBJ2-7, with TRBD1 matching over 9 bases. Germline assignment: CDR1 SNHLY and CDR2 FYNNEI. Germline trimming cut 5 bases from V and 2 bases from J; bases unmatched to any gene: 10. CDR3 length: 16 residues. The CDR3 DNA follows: TGTGCCAGCAGTCCTCTGGGACAGGGAGTAACCTACGAGCAGTACTTC. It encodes CASSPLGQGVTYEQYF. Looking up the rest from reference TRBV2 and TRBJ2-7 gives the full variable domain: EPEVTQTPSHQVTQMGQEVILRCVPISNHLYFYWYRQILGQKVEFLVSFYNNEISEKSEIFDDQFSVERPDGSNFTLKIRSTKLEDSAMYFCASSPLGQGVTYEQYFGPGTRLTVT.

In DNA, the CDR3 is TGCGCCAGCAGCCAAGAGCCCCGACAGGGCGAAGAGACCCAGTACTTC. This encodes CASSQEPRQGEETQYF. The chain uses TRBV4-1 and TRBJ2-5; TRBD1 matches 7 bases. J gave up 3 bases and V 0 bases, and 7 bases lay outside the gene matches. This CDR3 is 16 amino acids long. In germline, CDR1 is MGHRA, CDR2 YSYEKL.

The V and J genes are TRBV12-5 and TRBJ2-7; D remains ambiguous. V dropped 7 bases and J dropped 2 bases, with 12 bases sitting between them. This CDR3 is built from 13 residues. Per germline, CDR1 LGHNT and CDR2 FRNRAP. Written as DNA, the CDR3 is TGTGCTAGTGCCCACGACCTAACCTACGAGCAGTACTTC. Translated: CASAHDLTYEQYF.

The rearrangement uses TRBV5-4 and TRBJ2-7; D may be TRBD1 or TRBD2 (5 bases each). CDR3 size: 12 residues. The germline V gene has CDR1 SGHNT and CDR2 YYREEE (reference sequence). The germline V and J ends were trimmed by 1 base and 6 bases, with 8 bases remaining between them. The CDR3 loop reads CASSLLGTEQYF. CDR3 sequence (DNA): TGTGCCAGCAGCTTGTTGGGGACCGAGCAGTACTTC.

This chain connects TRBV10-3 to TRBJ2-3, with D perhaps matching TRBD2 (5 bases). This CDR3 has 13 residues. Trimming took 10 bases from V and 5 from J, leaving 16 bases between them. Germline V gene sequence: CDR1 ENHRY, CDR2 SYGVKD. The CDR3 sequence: CATEGPPEDTQYF. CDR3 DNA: TGTGCCACCGAGGGCCCTCCCGAAGATACGCAGTATTTT.

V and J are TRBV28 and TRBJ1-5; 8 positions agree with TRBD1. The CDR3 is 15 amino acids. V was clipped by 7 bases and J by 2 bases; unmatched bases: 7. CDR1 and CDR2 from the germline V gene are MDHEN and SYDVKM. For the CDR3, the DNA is TGTGCCAGCAACCTCGTGGGACAGGGCAATCAGCCCCAGCATTTT. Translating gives CASNLVGQGNQPQHF.

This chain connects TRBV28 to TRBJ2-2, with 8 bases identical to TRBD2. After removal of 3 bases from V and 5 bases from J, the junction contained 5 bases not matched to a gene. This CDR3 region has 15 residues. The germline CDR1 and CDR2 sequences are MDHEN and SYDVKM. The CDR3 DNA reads TGTGCCAGCAGTTTGGGACTAGTATCGACCGGGGAGCTGTTTTTT. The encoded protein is CASSLGLVSTGELFF.

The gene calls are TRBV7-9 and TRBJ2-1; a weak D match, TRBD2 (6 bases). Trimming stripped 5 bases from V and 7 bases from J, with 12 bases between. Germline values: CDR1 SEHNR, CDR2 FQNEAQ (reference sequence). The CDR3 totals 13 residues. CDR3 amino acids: CASSPHGGNEQFF. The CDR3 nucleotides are TGTGCCAGCAGCCCACACGGAGGGAATGAGCAGTTCTTC.

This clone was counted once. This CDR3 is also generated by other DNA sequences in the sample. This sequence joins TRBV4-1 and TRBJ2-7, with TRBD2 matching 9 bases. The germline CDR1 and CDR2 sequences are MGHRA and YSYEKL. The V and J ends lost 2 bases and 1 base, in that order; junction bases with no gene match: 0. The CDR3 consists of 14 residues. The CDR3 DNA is TGCGCCAGCAGCCAAACTAGCGGGTCCTACGAGCAGTACTTC. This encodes CASSQTSGSYEQYF.

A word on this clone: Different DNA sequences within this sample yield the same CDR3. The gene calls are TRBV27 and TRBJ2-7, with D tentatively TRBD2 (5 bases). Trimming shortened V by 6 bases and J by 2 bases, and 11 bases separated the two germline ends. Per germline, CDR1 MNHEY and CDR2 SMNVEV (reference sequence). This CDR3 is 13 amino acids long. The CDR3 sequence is CASSPGLTYEQYF. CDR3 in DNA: TGTGCCAGCAGCCCCGGACTTACCTACGAGCAGTACTTC.

CDR3 region: CASSAGSGTYEQYF. DNA of the CDR3: TGTGCCAGCAGCGCCGGTTCAGGTACCTACGAGCAGTACTTC. This chain uses TRBV5-5 with TRBJ2-7; no clear D. The germline V and J ends were trimmed by 4 bases and 2 bases, with 13 bases remaining between them. CDR1 and CDR2 from the germline V gene are SGHKS and YYEKEE (reference sequence). This CDR3 is built from 14 residues.

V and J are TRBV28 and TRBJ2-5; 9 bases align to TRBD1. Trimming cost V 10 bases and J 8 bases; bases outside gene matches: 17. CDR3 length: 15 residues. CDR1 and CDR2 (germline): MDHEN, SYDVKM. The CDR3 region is CATRSDRDRAFTQYF. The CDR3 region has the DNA TGTGCCACCCGATCCGACCGGGACAGGGCATTTACCCAGTACTTC. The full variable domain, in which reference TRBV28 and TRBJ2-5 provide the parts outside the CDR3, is DVKVTQSSRYLVKRTGEKVFLECVQDMDHENMFWYRQDPGLGLRLIYFSYDVKMKEKGDIPEGYSVSREKKERFSLILESASTNQTSMYLCATRSDRDRAFTQYFGPGTRLLVL.

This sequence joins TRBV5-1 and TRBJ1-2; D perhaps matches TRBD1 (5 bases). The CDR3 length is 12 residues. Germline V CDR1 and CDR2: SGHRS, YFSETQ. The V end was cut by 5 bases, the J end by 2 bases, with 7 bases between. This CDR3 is CASRGQNYGYTF. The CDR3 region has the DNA TGCGCCAGCAGGGGGCAGAACTATGGCTACACCTTC.

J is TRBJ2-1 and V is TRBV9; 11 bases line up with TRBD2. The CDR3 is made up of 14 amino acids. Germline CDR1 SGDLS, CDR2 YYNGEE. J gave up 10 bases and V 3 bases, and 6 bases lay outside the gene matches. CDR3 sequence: CASSAGGLADEQFF. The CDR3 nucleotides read TGTGCCAGCAGCGCGGGGGGACTAGCGGACGAGCAGTTCTTC.

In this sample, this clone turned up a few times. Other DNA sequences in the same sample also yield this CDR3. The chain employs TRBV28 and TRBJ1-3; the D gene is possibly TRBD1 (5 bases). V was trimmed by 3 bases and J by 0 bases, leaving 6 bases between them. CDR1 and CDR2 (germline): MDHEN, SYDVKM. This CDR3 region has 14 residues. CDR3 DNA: TGTGCCAGCAGTTTTGGGGGCTCTGGAAACACCATATATTTT. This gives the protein CASSFGGSGNTIYF.

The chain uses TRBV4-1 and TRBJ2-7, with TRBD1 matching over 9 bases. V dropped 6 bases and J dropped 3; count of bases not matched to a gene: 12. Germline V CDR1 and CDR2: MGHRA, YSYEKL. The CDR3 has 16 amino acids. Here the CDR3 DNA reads TGCGCCAGCAGTCACCCTGGGACAGGGAACTTCTACGAGCAGTACTTC. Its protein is CASSHPGTGNFYEQYF.

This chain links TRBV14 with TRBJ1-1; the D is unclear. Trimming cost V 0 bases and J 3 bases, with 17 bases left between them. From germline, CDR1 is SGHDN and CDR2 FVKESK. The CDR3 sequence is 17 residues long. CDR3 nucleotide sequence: TGTGCCAGCAGCCAAGATCTTAGCCGCGTCGTCGACACTGAAGCTTTCTTT. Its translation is CASSQDLSRVVDTEAFF.

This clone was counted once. CDR3 nucleotides: TGTGCCAGCAGGAATATGGCTGGCTACACCTTC. It specifies CASRNMAGYTF. The gene calls are TRBV27 and TRBJ1-2, with D uncertain. Germline values: CDR1 MNHEY, CDR2 SMNVEV (reference sequence). The CDR3 contains 11 residues. The ends were cut back, 6 bases at V and 7 bases at J, with 9 bases in the middle.

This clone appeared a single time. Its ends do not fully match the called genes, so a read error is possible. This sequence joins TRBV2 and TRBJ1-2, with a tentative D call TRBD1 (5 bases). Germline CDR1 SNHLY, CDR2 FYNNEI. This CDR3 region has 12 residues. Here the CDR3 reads CASSEGPTVGAF. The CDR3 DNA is TGTGCCAGCAGTGAGGGACCTACCGTGGGAGCCTTC.